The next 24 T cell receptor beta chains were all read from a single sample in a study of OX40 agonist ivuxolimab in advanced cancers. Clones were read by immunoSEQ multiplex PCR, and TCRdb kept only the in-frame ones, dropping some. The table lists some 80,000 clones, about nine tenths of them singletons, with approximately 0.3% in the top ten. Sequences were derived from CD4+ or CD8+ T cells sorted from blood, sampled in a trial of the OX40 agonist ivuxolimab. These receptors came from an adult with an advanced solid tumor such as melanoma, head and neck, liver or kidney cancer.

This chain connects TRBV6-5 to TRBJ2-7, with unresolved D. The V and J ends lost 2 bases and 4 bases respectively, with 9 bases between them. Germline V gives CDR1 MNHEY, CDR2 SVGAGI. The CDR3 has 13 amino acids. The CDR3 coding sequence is TGTGCCAGCAGTTACGGCAGGAGATACGAGCAGTACTTC. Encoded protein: CASSYGRRYEQYF.

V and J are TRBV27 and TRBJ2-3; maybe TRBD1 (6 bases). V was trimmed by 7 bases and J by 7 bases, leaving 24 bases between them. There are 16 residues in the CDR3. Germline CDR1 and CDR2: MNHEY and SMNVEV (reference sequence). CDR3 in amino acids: CASTQRATGPSHTQYF. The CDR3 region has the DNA TGTGCCAGCACCCAAAGAGCTACAGGGCCATCCCATACGCAGTATTTT.

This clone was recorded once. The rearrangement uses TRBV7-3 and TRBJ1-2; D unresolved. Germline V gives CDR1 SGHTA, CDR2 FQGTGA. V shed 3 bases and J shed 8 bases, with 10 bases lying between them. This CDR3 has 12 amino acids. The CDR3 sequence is CASSLMGWGYTF. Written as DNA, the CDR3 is TGTGCCAGCAGCTTGATGGGATGGGGCTACACCTTC.

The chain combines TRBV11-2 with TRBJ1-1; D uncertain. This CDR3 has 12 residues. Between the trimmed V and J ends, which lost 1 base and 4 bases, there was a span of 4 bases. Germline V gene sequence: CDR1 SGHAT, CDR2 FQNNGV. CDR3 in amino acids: CASSLVGTEAFF. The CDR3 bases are TGTGCCAGCAGCTTAGTAGGCACTGAAGCTTTCTTT.

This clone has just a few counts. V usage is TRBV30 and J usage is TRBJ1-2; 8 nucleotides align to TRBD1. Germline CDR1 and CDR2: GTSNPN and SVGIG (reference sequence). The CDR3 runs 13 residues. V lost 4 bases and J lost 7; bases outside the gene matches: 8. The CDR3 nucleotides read TGTGCCTGGAATTCAGGGGGCGCATTTGGCTACACCTTC. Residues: CAWNSGGAFGYTF.

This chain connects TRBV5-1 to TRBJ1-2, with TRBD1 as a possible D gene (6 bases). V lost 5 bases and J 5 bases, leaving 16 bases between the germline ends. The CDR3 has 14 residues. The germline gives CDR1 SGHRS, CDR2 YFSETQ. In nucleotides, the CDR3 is TGCGCCAGCAGAAACCAGGACAGACCTTATGGCTACACCTTC. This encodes CASRNQDRPYGYTF. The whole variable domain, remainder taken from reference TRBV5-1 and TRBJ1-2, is KAGVTQTPRYLIKTRGQQVTLSCSPISGHRSVSWYQQTPGQGLQFLFEYFSETQRNKGNFPGRFSGRQFSNSRSEMNVSTLELGDSALYLCASRNQDRPYGYTFGSGTRLTVV.

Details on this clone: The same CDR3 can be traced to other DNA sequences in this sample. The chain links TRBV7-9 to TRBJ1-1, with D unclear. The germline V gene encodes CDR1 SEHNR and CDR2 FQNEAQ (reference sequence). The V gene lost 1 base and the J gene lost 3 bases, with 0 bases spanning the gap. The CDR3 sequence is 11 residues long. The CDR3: CASSLDTEAFF. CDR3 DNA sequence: TGTGCCAGCAGCTTAGACACTGAAGCTTTCTTT.

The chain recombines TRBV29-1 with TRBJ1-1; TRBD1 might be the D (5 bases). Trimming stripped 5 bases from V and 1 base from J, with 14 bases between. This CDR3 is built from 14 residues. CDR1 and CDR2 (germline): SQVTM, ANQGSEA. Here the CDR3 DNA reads TGCAGCGTTTATGGGACGTTCAAGAACACTGAAGCTTTCTTT. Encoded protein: CSVYGTFKNTEAFF.

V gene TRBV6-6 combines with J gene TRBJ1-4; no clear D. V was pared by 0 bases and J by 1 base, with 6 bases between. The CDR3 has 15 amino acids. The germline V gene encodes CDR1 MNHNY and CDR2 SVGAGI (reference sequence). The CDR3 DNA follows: TGTGCCAGCAGTTACTCGTTGGGAACTAATGAAAAACTGTTTTTT. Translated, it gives CASSYSLGTNEKLFF.

The CDR3 loop reads CSVERAGGLQETQYF. The CDR3 DNA sequence: TGCAGCGTTGAACGAGCGGGGGGCTTACAAGAGACCCAGTACTTC. This rearrangement joins TRBV29-1 to TRBJ2-5; 9 bases are a match to TRBD2. V lost 2 bases, J lost 2 bases, and 6 bases stayed unmatched. The CDR3 covers 15 residues. Per the germline V gene, CDR1 is SQVTM and CDR2 is ANQGSEA. The complete variable domain, with remaining parts taken from reference TRBV29-1 and TRBJ2-5, reads SAVISQKPSRDICQRGTSLTIQCQVDSQVTMMFWYRQQPGQSLTLIATANQGSEATYESGFVIDKFPISRPNLTFSTLTVSNMSPEDSSIYLCSVERAGGLQETQYFGPGTRLLVL.

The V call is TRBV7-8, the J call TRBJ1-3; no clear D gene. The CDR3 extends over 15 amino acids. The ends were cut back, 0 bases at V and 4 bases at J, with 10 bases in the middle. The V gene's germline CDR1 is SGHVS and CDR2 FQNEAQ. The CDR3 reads CASSLAAGYGNTIYF. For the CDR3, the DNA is TGTGCCAGCAGCTTAGCGGCCGGTTACGGAAACACCATATATTTT.

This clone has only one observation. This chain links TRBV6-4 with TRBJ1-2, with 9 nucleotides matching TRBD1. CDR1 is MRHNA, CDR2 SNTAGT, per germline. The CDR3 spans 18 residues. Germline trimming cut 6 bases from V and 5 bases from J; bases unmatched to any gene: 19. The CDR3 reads CASSLLPGTGRWVYGYTF. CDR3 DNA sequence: TGTGCCAGCAGCCTCCTACCCGGGACAGGGAGGTGGGTTTATGGCTACACCTTC.

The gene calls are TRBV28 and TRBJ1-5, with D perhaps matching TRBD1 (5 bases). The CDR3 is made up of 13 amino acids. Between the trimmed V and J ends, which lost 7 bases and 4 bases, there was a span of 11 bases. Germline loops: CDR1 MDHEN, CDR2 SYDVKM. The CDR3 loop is CASTGTLNQPQHF. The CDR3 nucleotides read TGTGCCAGCACCGGGACTCTAAATCAGCCCCAGCATTTT.

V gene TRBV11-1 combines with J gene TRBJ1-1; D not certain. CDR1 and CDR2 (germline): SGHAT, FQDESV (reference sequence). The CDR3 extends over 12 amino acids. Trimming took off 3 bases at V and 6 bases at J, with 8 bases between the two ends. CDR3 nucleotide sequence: TGTGCCAGCAGCTTTACACCCGCTGAAGCTTTCTTT. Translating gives CASSFTPAEAFF.

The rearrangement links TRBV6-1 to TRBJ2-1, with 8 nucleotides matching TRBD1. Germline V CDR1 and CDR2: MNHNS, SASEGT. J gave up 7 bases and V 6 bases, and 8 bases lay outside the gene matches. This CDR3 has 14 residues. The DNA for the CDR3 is TGTGCCAGCAGGACCAGGGGGCGAGGGAATGAGCAGTTCTTC. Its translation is CASRTRGRGNEQFF.

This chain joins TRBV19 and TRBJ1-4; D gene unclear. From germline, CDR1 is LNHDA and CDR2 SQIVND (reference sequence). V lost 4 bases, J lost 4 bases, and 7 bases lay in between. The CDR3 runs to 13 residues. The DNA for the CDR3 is TGTGCCAGTAGTACCCTGAGTAATGAAAAACTGTTTTTT. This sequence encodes CASSTLSNEKLFF.

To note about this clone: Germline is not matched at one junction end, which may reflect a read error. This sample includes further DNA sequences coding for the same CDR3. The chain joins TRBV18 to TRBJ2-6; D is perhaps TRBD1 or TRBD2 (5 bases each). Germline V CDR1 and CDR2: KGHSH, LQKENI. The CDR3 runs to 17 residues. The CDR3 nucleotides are TGCGCCAGCCCACTGGGGACCGGAATATCTGGGGCCAACGTCCTGACTTTC. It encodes CASPLGTGISGANVLTF. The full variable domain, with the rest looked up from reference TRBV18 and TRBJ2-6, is NAGVMQNPRHLVRRRGQEARLRCSPMKGHSHVYWYRQLPEEGLKFMVYLQKENIIDESGMPKERFSAEFPKEGPSILRIQQVVRGDSAAYFCASPLGTGISGANVLTFGAGSRLTVL.

The CDR3 here is CASSVVSGGYNEQFF. For the CDR3, the DNA is TGTGCCAGCAGCGTAGTTAGCGGAGGCTACAATGAGCAGTTCTTC. The chain uses TRBV9 and TRBJ2-1, with D maybe TRBD2 (6 bases). The V gene lost 0 bases and the J gene lost 3 bases, with 10 bases spanning the gap. Germline V gene data show CDR1 as SGDLS and CDR2 as YYNGEE. CDR3 size: 15 residues.

In DNA form, the CDR3 reads TGTGCCAGCAGCGTAAGGGATAGCGGGGGGAGCTCCTACAATGAGCAGTTCTTC. It encodes CASSVRDSGGSSYNEQFF. This chain connects TRBV9 to TRBJ2-1; 10 bases match TRBD2. Germline V CDR1 and CDR2: SGDLS, YYNGEE. V shed 1 base and J 0 bases; nucleotides not matched to a gene: 7. CDR3 length equals 18 residues. Supplemented by reference TRBV9 and TRBJ2-1, the full variable domain reads DSGVTQTPKHLITATGQRVTLRCSPRSGDLSVYWYQQSLDQGLQFLIQYYNGEERAKGNILERFSAQQFPDLHSELNLSSLELGDSALYFCASSVRDSGGSSYNEQFFGPGTRLTVL.

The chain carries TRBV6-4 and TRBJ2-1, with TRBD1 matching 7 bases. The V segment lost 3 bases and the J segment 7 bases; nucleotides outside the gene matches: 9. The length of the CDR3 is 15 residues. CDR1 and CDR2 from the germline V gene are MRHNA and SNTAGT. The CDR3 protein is CASSEQGSLINEQFF. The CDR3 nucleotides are TGTGCCAGCAGTGAACAGGGGTCCCTAATAAATGAGCAGTTCTTC.

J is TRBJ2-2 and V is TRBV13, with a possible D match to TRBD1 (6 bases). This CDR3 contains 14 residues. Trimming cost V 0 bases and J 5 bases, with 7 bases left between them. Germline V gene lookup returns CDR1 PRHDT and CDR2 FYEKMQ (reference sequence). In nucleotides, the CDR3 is TGTGCCAGCAGCTTAGGGCAGGGGACCGGGGAGCTGTTTTTT. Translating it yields CASSLGQGTGELFF. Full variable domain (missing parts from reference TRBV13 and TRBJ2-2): AAGVIQSPRHLIKEKRETATLKCYPIPRHDTVYWYQQGPGQDPQFLISFYEKMQSDKGSIPDRFSAQQFSDYHSELNMSSLELGDSALYFCASSLGQGTGELFFGEGSRLTVL.

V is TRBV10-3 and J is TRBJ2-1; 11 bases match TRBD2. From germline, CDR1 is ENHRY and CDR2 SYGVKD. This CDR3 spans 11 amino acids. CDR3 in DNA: TGTGCTAGCGGGAGGGAGAATGAGCAGTTCTTC. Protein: CASGRENEQFF.

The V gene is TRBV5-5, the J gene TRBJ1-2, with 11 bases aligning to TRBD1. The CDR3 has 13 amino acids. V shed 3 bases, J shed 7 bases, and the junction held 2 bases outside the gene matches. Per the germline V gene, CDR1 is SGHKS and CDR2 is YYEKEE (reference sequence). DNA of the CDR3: TGTGCCAGCAGCTGGACAGGGGGCTTTGGCTACACCTTC. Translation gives CASSWTGGFGYTF.

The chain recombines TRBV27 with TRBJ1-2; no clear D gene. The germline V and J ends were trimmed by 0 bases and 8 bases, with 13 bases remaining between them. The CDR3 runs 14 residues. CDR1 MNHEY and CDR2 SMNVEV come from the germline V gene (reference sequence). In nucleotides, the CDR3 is TGTGCCAGCAGTTTATCGAGCAGGCCAAAGGGCTACACCTTC. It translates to CASSLSSRPKGYTF.